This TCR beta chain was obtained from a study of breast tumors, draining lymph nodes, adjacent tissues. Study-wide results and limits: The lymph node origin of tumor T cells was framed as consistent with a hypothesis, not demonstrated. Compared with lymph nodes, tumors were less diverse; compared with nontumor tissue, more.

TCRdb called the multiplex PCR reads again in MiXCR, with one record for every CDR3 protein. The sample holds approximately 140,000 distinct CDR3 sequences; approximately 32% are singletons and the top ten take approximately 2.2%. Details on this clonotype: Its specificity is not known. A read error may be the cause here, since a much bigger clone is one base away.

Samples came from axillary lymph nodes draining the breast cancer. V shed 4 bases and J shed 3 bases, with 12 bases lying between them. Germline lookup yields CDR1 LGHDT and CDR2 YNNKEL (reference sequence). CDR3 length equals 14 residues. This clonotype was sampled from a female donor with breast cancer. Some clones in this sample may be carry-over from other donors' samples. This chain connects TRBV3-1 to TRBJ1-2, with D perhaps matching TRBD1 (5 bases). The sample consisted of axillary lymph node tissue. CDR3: CASSPSRGHYGYTF. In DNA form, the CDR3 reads TGTGCCAGCAGCCCGTCTAGGGGTCACTATGGCTACACCTTC.